Below, one T cell receptor (beta chain) is given with its context. The antigen is not known. This entry is derived from a study of response to subunit inactivated influenza vaccine. Study-level results: The authors suggested that few new T cells are recruited per seasonal influenza vaccination.

There are 14 residues in the CDR3. Deletions cut 2 bases from V and 3 bases from J, with 8 bases between. One entry per CDR3 protein, called by TCRdb with MiXCR from the RT-PCR reads. The profile shows 530,000 or so distinct CDR3 sequences, roughly 27% of them singletons. The J gene is TRBJ2-1, the V gene TRBV12-3 or TRBV12-4, with D perhaps TRBD2 (5 bases). This TCR was recovered from a man aged 45-60 years who received an inactivated influenza vaccine. The sequencing used CD4+ T cells sorted from PBMCs, collected 4 to 6 days after vaccination. In DNA, the CDR3 is TGTGCCAGCAGTTTAACTAGAATCTACAATGAGCAGTTCTTC. Residues: CASSLTRIYNEQFF.